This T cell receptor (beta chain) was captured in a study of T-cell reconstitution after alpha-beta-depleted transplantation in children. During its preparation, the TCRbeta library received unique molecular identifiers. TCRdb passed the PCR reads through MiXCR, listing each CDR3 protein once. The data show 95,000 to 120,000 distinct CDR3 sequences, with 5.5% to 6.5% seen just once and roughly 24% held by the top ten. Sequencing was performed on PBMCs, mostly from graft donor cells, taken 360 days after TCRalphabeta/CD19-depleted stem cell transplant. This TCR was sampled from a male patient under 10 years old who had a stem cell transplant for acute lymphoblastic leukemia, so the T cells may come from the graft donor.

The CDR3 DNA follows: TGTGCCAGCAGCTCGGGACAGGGACTCGACGAGCAGTACTTC. It specifies CASSSGQGLDEQYF. V and J are TRBV7-6 and TRBJ2-7; 9 bases agree with TRBD1. This CDR3 comprises 14 residues. V lost 4 bases, J lost 5 bases, and 6 bases stayed unmatched. Germline V CDR1 and CDR2: SGHVS, FNYEAQ.